The clone carrying this T cell receptor beta chain showed up many times. What it recognizes is unknown. This specimen belongs to a study of identical twins. Findings and limits, study-wide: Excess twin sharing in beta out-of-frame sequences was weaker.

Donors uniformly comprised healthy Caucasians. MiXCR, run by TCRdb on the 5' RACE reads, gives a single entry per CDR3 protein. Of hundreds of thousands of distinct CDR3 sequences in the sample, 15% to 20% were seen once. Per germline, CDR1 MRHNA and CDR2 SNTAGT. V lost 2 bases, J lost 0 bases, and 2 bases lay in between. The CDR3 is made up of 14 amino acids. These data were also filed under a second study, of T cells expressing NK-cell markers. As that study records: The TCR beta repertoires were obtained from sorted CD3+CD56+NKG2C+, CD3+CD56+NKG2C- and CD3+CD56-NKG2C+ T cells.

This chain joins TRBV6-4 and TRBJ2-6; D unclear. The clonotype originates from a woman younger than 35 in good health. The source material was PBMCs. As DNA, the CDR3 is TGTGCCAGCAGTGACAACTCTGGGGCCAACGTCCTGACTTTC. It specifies CASSDNSGANVLTF.